This T cell receptor (beta chain) was observed in a study of blood T cell repertoires in COVID-19. Overall study: The origin of the acute and convalescent COVID-19 samples was the United States, Italy and Spain. T cells, B-cell-depleted T cells, or PBMCs provided the cDNA or gDNA that served as material.

It was during active infection that Seattle patients were enrolled and then longitudinally followed. The method was immunoSEQ multiplex PCR; TCRdb's version includes in-frame clones alone and lacks a portion of them. The table lists roughly 220,000 clones, approximately 78% of them singletons. This CDR3 comprises 11 residues. From germline, CDR1 is DFQATT and CDR2 SNEGSKA (reference sequence). V was cut by 6 bases and J by 4 bases, with 6 bases left in between. This chain links TRBV20-1 with TRBJ2-2; a possible D gene is TRBD1 (5 bases). The sequence was collected from a woman aged 80 or over with COVID-19, enrolled during active disease. Sequencing was carried out using peripheral blood. The CDR3 here is CSADSTGELFF. The DNA of the CDR3 is TGCAGTGCCGACAGCACCGGGGAGCTGTTTTTT.